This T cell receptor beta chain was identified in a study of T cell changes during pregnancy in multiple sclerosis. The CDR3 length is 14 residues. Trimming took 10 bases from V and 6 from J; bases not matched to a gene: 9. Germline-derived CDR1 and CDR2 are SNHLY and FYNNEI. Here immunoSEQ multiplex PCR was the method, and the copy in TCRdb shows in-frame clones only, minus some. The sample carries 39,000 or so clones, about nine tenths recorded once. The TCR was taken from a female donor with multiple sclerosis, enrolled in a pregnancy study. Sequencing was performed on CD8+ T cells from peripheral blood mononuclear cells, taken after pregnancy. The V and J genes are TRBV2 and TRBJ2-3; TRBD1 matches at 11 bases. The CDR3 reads CANAGTGGRDTQYF. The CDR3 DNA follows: TGTGCCAACGCCGGGACAGGGGGACGGGATACGCAGTATTTT. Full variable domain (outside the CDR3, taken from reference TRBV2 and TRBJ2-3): EPEVTQTPSHQVTQMGQEVILRCVPISNHLYFYWYRQILGQKVEFLVSFYNNEISEKSEIFDDQFSVERPDGSNFTLKIRSTKLEDSAMYFCANAGTGGRDTQYFGPGTRLTVL.